The 10 T cell receptor beta chains below were found in one sample sequenced in a study of T cell responses to AZD1222 COVID-19 vaccine. Sequencing used immunoSEQ multiplex PCR; TCRdb keeps in-frame clones, though not all of them. The table has about 93,000 clones, just under 90% seen once; the top ten hold about 2.8%. The source material was peripheral blood, sampled on day 0 of MenACWY control vaccination. All receptors derive from an adult in good health.

The CDR3 here is CASSQDPASGVGELFF. Written as DNA, the CDR3 is TGCGCCAGCAGCCAAGATCCGGCTAGCGGGGTCGGGGAGCTGTTTTTT. V and J are TRBV4-1 and TRBJ2-2, with 9 bases aligning to TRBD2. The CDR3 covers 16 residues. Germline lookup yields CDR1 MGHRA and CDR2 YSYEKL. V lost 0 bases and J lost 7; bases outside the gene matches: 6.

This sequence joins TRBV5-1 and TRBJ2-1; the D is unclear. There are 14 residues in the CDR3. From germline, CDR1 is SGHRS and CDR2 YFSETQ. The V gene lost 0 bases and the J gene lost 3 bases, with 7 bases spanning the gap. The chain's CDR3 is CASSLDQNYNEQFF. CDR3 coding DNA: TGCGCCAGCAGCTTGGACCAAAACTACAATGAGCAGTTCTTC.

The J gene is TRBJ2-5, the V gene TRBV15; 9 bases fit TRBD1. J was trimmed by 5 bases and V by 4 bases; bases with no gene match: 5. The germline V gene encodes CDR1 LNHNV and CDR2 YYDKDF (reference sequence). CDR3 size: 14 residues. The CDR3 loop is CATSITGGRETQYF. CDR3 sequence (DNA): TGTGCCACCAGCATTACAGGGGGCCGGGAGACCCAGTACTTC.

This clone was recorded once. J is TRBJ2-3 and V is TRBV6-4, with D possibly being TRBD1 (6 bases). In germline, CDR1 is MRHNA, CDR2 SNTAGT. V was cut by 5 bases and J by 4 bases, with 19 bases left in between. This CDR3 is 16 amino acids long. The CDR3 DNA reads TGTGCCAGCAGTCGTAATACAGGGTATGATGCAGATACGCAGTATTTT. Its protein product is CASSRNTGYDADTQYF.

The chain uses TRBV4-1 and TRBJ2-1; D uncertain. The V end lost 2 bases, the J end lost 5 bases, and 4 bases lay between the germline ends. CDR3 size: 12 residues. Germline CDR1 MGHRA, CDR2 YSYEKL. The CDR3 DNA reads as TGCGCCAGCAGCCAAACCAACAATGAGCAGTTCTTC. This codes for CASSQTNNEQFF.

This rearrangement joins TRBV7-5 to TRBJ1-5; the D segment call TRBD1 is taken from the table without a DNA check. TRBV7-5 is a documented pseudogene. The CDR3 totals 16 residues. CDR3 protein: CARSNRGTGSNQPQHF. The CDR3 bases are TGTGCCAGAAGCAACCGAGGGACAGGTAGCAATCAGCCCCAGCATTTT.

The chain uses TRBV6-5 and TRBJ1-3, with a weak D call TRBD1 (5 bases). CDR3 length equals 13 residues. The ends were cut back, 10 bases at V and 0 bases at J, with 10 bases in the middle. The germline V gene encodes CDR1 MNHEY and CDR2 SVGAGI. CDR3 loop: CATEGPSGNTIYF. The CDR3 bases are TGTGCCACCGAGGGGCCCTCTGGAAACACCATATATTTT.

The chain uses TRBV19 and TRBJ1-4; D remains ambiguous. The CDR3 covers 14 residues. The germline V gene has CDR1 LNHDA and CDR2 SQIVND (reference sequence). The V end was cut by 5 bases, the J end by 2 bases, with 9 bases between. This CDR3 is CASSPTGTNEKLFF. The CDR3 nucleotides are TGTGCCAGTAGTCCCACGGGGACTAATGAAAAACTGTTTTTT.

The rearrangement links TRBV27 to TRBJ2-2; D gene unclear. The CDR3 covers 12 residues. CDR1 and CDR2 (germline): MNHEY, SMNVEV (reference sequence). Trimming shortened V by 2 bases and J by 7 bases, and 5 bases separated the two germline ends. This CDR3 is CASSLGGGELFF. As DNA, the CDR3 is TGTGCCAGCAGTTTAGGCGGCGGGGAGCTGTTTTTT.

The chain links TRBV6-6 to TRBJ2-4, with D unclear. Trimming left V 6 bases short and J 6 bases short, with 15 bases between. The CDR3 is 14 amino acids. CDR1 and CDR2 (germline): MNHNY, SVGAGI (reference sequence). CDR3 sequence reads: CASSYDPPRNIQYF. The CDR3 coding sequence is TGTGCCAGCAGCTATGATCCACCGAGAAACATTCAGTACTTC.